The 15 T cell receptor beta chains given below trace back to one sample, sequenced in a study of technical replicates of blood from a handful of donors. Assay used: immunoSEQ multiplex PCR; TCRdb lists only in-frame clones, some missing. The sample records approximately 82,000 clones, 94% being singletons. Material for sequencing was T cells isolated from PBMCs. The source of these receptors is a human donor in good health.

The CDR3 nucleotides read TGTGCCAGCAGCTTTTTACCGGGCCAAGGGGACTACGAGCAGTACTTC. Translated: CASSFLPGQGDYEQYF. The chain combines TRBV5-5 with TRBJ2-7; possibly TRBD1 for D (5 bases). The CDR3 loop spans 16 amino acids. The germline V gene encodes CDR1 SGHKS and CDR2 YYEKEE (reference sequence). V lost 2 bases and J lost 3, with 18 bases in between.

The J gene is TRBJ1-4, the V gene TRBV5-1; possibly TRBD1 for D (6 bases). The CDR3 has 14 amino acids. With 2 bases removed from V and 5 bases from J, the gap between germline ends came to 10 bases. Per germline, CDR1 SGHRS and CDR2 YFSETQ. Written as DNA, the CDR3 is TGCGCCAGCAGCTTCGGGGGGGCAAATGAAAAACTGTTTTTT. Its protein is CASSFGGANEKLFF.

CDR3 bases: TGTGCCAGCAGTTTACGGGAGAGGGCAGATACGCAGTATTTT. Protein sequence: CASSLRERADTQYF. The chain uses TRBV27 and TRBJ2-3, with D possibly TRBD2 on 6 matching bases. This CDR3 has 14 amino acids. CDR1 is MNHEY, CDR2 SMNVEV, per germline (reference sequence). V was cut by 2 bases and J by 4 bases, with 10 bases left in between.

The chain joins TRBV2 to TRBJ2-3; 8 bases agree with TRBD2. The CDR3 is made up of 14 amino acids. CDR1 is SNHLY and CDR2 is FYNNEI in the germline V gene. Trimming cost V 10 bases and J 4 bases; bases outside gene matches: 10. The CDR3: CATSAGVVADTQYF. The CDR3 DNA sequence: TGTGCCACCTCAGCGGGGGTCGTCGCAGATACGCAGTATTTT.

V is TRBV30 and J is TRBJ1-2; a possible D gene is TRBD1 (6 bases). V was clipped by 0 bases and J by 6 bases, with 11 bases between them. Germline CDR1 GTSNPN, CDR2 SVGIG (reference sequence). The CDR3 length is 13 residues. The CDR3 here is CAWSVAGADGYTF. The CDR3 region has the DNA TGTGCCTGGAGTGTAGCGGGGGCGGATGGCTACACCTTC.

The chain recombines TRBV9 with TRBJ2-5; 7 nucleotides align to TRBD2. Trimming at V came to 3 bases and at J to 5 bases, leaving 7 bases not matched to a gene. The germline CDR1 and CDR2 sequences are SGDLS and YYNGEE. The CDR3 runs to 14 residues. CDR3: CASSASGGGETQYF. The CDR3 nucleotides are TGTGCCAGCAGCGCCTCTGGGGGAGGGGAGACCCAGTACTTC. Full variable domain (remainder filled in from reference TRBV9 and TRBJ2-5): DSGVTQTPKHLITATGQRVTLRCSPRSGDLSVYWYQQSLDQGLQFLIQYYNGEERAKGNILERFSAQQFPDLHSELNLSSLELGDSALYFCASSASGGGETQYFGPGTRLLVL.

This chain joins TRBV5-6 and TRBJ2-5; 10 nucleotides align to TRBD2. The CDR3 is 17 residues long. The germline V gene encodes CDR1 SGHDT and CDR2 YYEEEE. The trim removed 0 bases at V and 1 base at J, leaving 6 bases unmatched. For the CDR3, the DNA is TGTGCCAGCAGCTTGGGATTAGCGGGGGGCTTCCAAGAGACCCAGTACTTC. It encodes CASSLGLAGGFQETQYF.

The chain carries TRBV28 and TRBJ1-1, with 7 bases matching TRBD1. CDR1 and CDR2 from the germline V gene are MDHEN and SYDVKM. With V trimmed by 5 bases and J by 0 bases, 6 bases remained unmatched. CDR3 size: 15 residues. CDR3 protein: CASSPPTGMNTEAFF. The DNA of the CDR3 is TGTGCCAGCAGTCCCCCGACAGGGATGAACACTGAAGCTTTCTTT.

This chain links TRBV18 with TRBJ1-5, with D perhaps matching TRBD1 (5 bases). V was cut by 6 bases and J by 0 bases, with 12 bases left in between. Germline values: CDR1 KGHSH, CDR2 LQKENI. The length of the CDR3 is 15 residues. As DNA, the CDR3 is TGTGCCAGCTCCGTGACAGCTTATAGCAATCAGCCCCAGCATTTT. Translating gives CASSVTAYSNQPQHF.

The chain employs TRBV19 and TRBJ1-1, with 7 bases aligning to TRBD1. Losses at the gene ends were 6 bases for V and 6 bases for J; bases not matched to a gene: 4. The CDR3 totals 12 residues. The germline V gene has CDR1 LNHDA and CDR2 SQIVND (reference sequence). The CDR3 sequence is CASSYRGAEAFF. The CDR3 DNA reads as TGTGCCAGTAGCTACAGGGGAGCTGAAGCTTTCTTT.

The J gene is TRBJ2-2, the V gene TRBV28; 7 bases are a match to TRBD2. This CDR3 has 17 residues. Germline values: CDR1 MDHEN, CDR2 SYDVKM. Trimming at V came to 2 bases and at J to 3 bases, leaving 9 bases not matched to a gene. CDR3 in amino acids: CASSLRVASGDTGELFF. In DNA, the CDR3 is TGTGCCAGCAGTTTACGGGTGGCTAGCGGAGACACCGGGGAGCTGTTTTTT. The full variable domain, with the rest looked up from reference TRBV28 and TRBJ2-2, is DVKVTQSSRYLVKRTGEKVFLECVQDMDHENMFWYRQDPGLGLRLIYFSYDVKMKEKGDIPEGYSVSREKKERFSLILESASTNQTSMYLCASSLRVASGDTGELFFGEGSRLTVL.

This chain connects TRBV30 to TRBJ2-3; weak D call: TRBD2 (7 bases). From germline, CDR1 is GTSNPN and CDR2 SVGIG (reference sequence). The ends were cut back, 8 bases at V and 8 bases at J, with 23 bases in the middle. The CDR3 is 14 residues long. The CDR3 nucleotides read TGTGCCAGTATAGGGGGGGGACCAGGAGGTACGCAGTATTTT. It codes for CASIGGGPGGTQYF. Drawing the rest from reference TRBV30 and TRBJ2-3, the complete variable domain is SQTIHQWPATLVQPVGSPLSLECTVEGTSNPNLYWYRQAAGRGLQLLFYSVGIGQISSEVPQNLSASRPQDRQFILSSKKLLLSDSGFYLCASIGGGPGGTQYFGPGTRLTVL.

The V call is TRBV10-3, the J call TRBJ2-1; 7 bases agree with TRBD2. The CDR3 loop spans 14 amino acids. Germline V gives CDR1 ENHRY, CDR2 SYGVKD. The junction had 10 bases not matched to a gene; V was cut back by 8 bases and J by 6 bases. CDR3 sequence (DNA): TGTGCCATCTTCAGCGGGGTGGAAGGCAATGAGCAGTTCTTC. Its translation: CAIFSGVEGNEQFF.

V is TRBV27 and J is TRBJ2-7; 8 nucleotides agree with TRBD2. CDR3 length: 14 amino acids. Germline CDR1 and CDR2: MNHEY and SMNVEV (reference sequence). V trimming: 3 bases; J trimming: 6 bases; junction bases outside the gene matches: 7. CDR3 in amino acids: CASSLPGRAFEQYF. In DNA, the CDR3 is TGTGCCAGCAGTTTGCCCGGGAGGGCCTTCGAGCAGTACTTC.

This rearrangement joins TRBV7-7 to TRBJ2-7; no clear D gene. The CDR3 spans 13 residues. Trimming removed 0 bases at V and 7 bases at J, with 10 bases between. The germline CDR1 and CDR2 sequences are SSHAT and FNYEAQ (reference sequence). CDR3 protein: CASSLAPGWEQYF. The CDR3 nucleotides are TGTGCCAGCAGCTTAGCGCCGGGTTGGGAGCAGTACTTC.